This T cell receptor (beta chain) was captured by sequencing in a study of beta chain features in type 1 diabetes. The study reverse transcribed the entire isolated RNA, so it sequenced expressed TCRB transcripts. Sequenced by immunoSEQ multiplex PCR; TCRdb stores in-frame clones only, minus some. This table has approximately 250,000 clones, 9% to 10% appearing once. The germline CDR1 and CDR2 sequences are SGHRS and YFSETQ. This CDR3 is built from 14 residues. V was pared by 4 bases and J by 3 bases, with 14 bases between. The sequence derives from a woman younger than 30 in good health. This sequence joins TRBV5-1 and TRBJ2-7, with D maybe TRBD1 (5 bases). Sequencing was carried out using naive CD4+ T cells from blood. CDR3 region: CASSPRDSNYEQYF. Here the CDR3 DNA reads TGCGCCAGCAGCCCCCGAGACAGCAACTACGAGCAGTACTTC.